This T cell receptor beta chain appears in the sequencing data of a study of T cell responses to AZD1222 COVID-19 vaccine. Sequencing used immunoSEQ multiplex PCR; TCRdb keeps in-frame clones, though not all of them. This sample has 110,000 to 150,000 clones, with around 89% found just once. General observations from the study: A rise in Spike-specific TCR breadth and depth followed two AZD1222 doses. Just 5 to 7 people given AZD1222 tested seropositive at baseline.

V was clipped by 6 bases and J by 1 base, with 16 bases between them. This CDR3 is built from 15 residues. CDR1 and CDR2 (germline): MNHEY, SMNVEV (reference sequence). Note on this clone: Its antigen is not identified.

The chain joins TRBV27 to TRBJ2-7, with D tentatively TRBD1 (6 bases). The sequencing here drew on peripheral blood, taken on day 0 of AZD1222 vaccination. The clonotype originates from an adult in good health. The CDR3 is CASRLMGTSSYEQYF. The DNA for the CDR3 is TGTGCCAGCAGGCTAATGGGGACATCGTCCTACGAGCAGTACTTC.